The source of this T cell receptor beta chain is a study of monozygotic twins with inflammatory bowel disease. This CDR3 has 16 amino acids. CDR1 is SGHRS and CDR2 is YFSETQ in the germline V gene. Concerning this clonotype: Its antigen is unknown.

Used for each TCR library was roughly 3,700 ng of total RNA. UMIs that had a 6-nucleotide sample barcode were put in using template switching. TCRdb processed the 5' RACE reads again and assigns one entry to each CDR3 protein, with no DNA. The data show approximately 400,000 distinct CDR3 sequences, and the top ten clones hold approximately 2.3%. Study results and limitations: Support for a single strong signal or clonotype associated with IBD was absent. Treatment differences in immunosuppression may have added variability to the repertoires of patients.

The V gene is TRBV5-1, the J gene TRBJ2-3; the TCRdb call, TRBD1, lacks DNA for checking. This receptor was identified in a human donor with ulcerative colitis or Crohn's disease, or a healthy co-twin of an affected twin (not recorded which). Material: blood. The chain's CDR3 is CASSSIAGADTDTQYF. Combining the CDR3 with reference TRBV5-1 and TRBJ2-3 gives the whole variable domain KAGVTQTPRYLIKTRGQQVTLSCSPISGHRSVSWYQQTPGQGLQFLFEYFSETQRNKGNFPGRFSGRQFSNSRSEMNVSTLELGDSALYLCASSSIAGADTDTQYFGPGTRLTVL.